Ten or more counts support the clone carrying this T cell receptor beta chain. What it binds is not known. One entry per CDR3 protein results from TCRdb running MiXCR on the RACE reads. The sample lists roughly 100,000 distinct CDR3 sequences, roughly 11% occurring once. This record comes from a study of human T cells and chemical hapten exposure. Time point of the sample: patch test 1, 2 weeks after DPC sensitization. This sample's treatment: therapeutic diphenylcyclopropenone sensitization with weekly scalp DPC. Regarding the study as a whole: Expanded TCRs were compared with controls, and the expanded TCRs formed significantly more large CDR3 similarity clusters.

The sequencing used whole blood, collected in connection with sensitization to the hapten diphenylcyclopropenone (DPC). This TCR derives from a middle-aged woman with alopecia areata. Some clones in this sample may be carry-over from other donors' samples.

DNA for the CDR3: TGTGCCAGCAGCCTGGATCCCGTTCAAGGTGAGCAGTTCTTC. Its protein product is CASSLDPVQGEQFF. This chain connects TRBV7-3 to TRBJ2-1, with unresolved D. V was clipped by 5 bases and J by 9 bases, with 17 bases between them. The CDR3 is made up of 14 amino acids. The germline CDR1 and CDR2 sequences are SGHTA and FQGTGA.